This T cell receptor (beta chain) was identified in a study of blood T cell repertoires in COVID-19. Generated by immunoSEQ multiplex PCR, the TCRdb table keeps only in-frame clones and is missing some. The sample contains more than 85,000 clones, 80% to 90% of which appear only once. The CDR3 loop spans 18 amino acids. After removal of 3 bases from V and 0 bases from J, the junction contained 5 bases not matched to a gene. Looked up from germline, CDR1 is MNHEY and CDR2 is SMNVEV (reference sequence). The chain couples TRBV27 to TRBJ2-4; 13 positions match TRBD2. Sequencing was done on a sample of PBMCs or T cells enriched from blood (not recorded which). The clonotype comes from a woman aged 45-65 years who had recovered from COVID-19. The CDR3 is CASSLTSGGHLAKNIQYF. The CDR3 coding sequence is TGTGCCAGCAGTTTGACTAGCGGGGGGCATCTAGCCAAAAACATTCAGTACTTC.